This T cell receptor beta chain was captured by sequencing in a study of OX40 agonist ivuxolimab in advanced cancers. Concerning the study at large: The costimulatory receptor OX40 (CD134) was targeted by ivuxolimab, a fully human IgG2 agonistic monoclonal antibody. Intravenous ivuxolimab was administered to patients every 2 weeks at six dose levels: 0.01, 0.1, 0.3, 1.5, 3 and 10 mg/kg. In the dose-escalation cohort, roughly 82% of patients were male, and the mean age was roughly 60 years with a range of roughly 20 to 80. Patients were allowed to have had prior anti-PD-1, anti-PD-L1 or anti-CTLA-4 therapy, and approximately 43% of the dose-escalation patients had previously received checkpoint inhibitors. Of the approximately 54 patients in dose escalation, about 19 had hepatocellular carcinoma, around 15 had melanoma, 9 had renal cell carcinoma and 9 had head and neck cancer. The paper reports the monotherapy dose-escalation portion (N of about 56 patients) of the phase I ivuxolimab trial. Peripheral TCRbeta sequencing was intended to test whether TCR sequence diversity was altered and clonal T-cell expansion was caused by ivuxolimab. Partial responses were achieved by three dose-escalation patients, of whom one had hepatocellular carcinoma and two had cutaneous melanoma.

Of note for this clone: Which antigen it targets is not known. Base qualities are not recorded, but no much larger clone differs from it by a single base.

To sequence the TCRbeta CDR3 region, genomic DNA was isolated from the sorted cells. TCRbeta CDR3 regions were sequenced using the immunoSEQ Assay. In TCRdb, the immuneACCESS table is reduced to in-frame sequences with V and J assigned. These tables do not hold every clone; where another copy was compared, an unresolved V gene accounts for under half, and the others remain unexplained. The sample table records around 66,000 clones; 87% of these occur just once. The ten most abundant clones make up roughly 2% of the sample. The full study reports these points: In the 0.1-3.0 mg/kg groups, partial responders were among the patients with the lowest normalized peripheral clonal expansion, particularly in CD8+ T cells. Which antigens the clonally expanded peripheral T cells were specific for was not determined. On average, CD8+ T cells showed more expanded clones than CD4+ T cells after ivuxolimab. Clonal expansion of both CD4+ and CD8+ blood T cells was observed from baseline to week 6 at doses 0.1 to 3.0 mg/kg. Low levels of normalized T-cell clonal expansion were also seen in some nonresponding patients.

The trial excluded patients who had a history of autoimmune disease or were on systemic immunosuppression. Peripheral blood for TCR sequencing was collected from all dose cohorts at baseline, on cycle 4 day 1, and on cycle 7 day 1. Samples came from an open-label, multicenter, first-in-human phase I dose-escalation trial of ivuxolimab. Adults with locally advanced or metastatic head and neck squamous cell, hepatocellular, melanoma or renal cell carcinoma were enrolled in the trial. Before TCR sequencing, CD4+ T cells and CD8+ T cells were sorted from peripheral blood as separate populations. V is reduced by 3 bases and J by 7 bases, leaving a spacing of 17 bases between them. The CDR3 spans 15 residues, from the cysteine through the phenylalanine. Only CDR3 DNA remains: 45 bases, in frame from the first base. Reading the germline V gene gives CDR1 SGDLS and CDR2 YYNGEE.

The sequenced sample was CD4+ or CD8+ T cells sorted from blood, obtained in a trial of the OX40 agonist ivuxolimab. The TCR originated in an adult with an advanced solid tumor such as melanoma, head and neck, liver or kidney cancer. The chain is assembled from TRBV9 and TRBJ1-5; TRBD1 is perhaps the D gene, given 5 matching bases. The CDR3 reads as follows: CASSAGTEPSQPQHF. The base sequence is TGTGCCAGCAGCGCCGGGACGGAGCCTAGCCAGCCCCAGCATTTT.